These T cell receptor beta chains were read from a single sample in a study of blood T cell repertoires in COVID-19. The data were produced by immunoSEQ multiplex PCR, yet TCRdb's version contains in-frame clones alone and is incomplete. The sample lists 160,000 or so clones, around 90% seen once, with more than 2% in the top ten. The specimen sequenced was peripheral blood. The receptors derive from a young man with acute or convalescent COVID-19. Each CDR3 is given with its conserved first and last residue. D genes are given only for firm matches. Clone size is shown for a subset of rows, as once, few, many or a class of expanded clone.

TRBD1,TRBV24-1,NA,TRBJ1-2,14,CATSDHDRVHGYTF,TGTGCCACCAGTGACCACGACAGGGTACATGGCTACACCTTC
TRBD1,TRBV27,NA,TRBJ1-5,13,CASSFGTDQPQHF,TGTGCCAGCAGTTTTGGGACAGATCAGCCCCAGCATTTT
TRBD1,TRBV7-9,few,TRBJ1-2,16,CASSPGTGGSFYGYTF,TGTGCCAGCAGCCCTGGGACAGGGGGAAGTTTCTATGGCTACACCTTC
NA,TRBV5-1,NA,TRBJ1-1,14,CASSSRALNTEAFF,TGCGCCAGCAGCTCCAGGGCCCTGAACACTGAAGCTTTCTTT
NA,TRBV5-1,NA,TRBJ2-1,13,CASSWTTYNEQFF,TGCGCCAGCAGCTGGACAACCTACAATGAGCAGTTCTTC
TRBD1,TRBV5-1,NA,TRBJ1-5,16,CASSLGTGDRNQPQHF,TGCGCCAGCAGCTTGGGGACAGGGGACCGCAATCAGCCCCAGCATTTT
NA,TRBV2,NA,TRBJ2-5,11,CASSTPGTQYF,TGTGCCAGCAGTACCCCGGGGACCCAGTACTTC
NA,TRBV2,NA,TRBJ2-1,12,CASSPIGYEQFF,TGTGCCAGCTCACCCATCGGGTATGAGCAGTTCTTC
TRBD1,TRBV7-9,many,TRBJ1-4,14,CASSFGTGGEKLFF,TGTGCCAGCAGCTTCGGGACAGGGGGTGAAAAACTGTTTTTT
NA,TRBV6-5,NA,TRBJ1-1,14,CASSLPLMNTEAFF,TGTGCCAGCTCATTACCACTCATGAACACTGAAGCTTTCTTT
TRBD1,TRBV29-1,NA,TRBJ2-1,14,CSAGQGSYYNEQFF,TGCAGCGCTGGACAGGGGAGTTACTACAATGAGCAGTTCTTC
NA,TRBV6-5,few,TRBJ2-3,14,CASSYNSVTDTQYF,TGTGCCAGCAGTTACAATTCTGTCACAGATACGCAGTATTTT
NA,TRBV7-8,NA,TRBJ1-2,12,CASSLSEDGYTF,TGTGCCAGCAGCTTGAGCGAAGATGGCTACACCTTC
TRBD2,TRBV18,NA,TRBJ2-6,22,CASSPRLGLAGDPLSGANVLTF,TGTGCCAGCTCACCACGGTTGGGACTAGCGGGGGACCCCCTCTCTGGGGCCAACGTCCTGACTTTC
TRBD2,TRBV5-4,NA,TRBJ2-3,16,CASSLTLLSSGNTQYF,TGTGCCAGCAGCCTCACCTTATTGTCTAGCGGGAATACGCAGTATTTT
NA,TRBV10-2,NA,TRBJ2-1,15,CASSGAGASYNEQFF,TGCGCCAGCAGTGGAGCAGGGGCCTCCTACAATGAGCAGTTCTTC
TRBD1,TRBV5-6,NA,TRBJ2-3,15,CASSLDTGVTDTQYF,TGTGCCAGCAGCTTGGATACAGGGGTGACAGATACGCAGTATTTT
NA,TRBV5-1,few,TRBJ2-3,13,CASSLAGEDTQYF,TGCGCCAGCAGCTTGGCCGGGGAGGATACGCAGTATTTT
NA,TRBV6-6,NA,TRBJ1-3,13,CASSSGAVNTIYF,TGTGCCAGCAGTTCAGGGGCAGTAAACACCATATATTTT
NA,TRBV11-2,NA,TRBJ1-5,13,CASSEDRYQPQHF,TGTGCCAGCAGCGAAGACAGGTATCAGCCCCAGCATTTT
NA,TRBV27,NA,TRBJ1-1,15,CASSFIQGMNTEAFF,TGTGCCAGCAGTTTTATCCAGGGCATGAACACTGAAGCTTTCTTT
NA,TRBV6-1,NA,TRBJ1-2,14,CASSEAQGPYGYTF,TGTGCCAGCAGTGAAGCCCAGGGGCCCTATGGCTACACCTTC
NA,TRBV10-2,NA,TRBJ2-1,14,CASLSDLDGNEQFF,TGCGCCAGCCTCTCCGACCTAGACGGGAATGAGCAGTTCTTC
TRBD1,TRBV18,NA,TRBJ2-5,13,CASSGGQQETQYF,TGTGCCAGCTCAGGGGGACAGCAAGAGACCCAGTACTTC
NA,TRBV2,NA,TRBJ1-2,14,CASSARRPEDGYTF,TGTGCCAGCAGTGCTCGCAGGCCGGAGGATGGCTACACCTTC
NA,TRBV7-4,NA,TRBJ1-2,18,CASSFYLGGVYLNYGYTF,TGTGCCAGCAGCTTTTATCTCGGAGGGGTCTACCTTAACTATGGCTACACCTTC
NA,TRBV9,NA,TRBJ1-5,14,CASSVEDGQRPQHF,TGTGCCAGCAGCGTAGAGGACGGACAGCGGCCCCAGCATTTT
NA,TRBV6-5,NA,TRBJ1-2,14,CASSYSHSNYGYTF,TGTGCCAGCAGTTACTCCCATAGTAACTATGGCTACACCTTC
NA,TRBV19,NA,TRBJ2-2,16,CASSINVGAGTGELFF,TGTGCCAGTAGTATTAATGTAGGGGCAGGAACCGGGGAGCTGTTTTTT
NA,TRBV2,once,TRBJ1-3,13,CASKEGDGNTIYF,TGTGCCAGCAAAGAGGGAGATGGAAACACCATATATTTT
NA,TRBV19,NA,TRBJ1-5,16,CASCRQGYAGNQPQHF,TGTGCCAGTTGCCGCCAGGGGTATGCGGGCAATCAGCCCCAGCATTTT
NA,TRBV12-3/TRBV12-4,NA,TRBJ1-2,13,CASSLDRNYGYTF,TGTGCCAGCAGTTTAGACAGAAACTATGGCTACACCTTC
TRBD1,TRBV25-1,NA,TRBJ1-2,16,CASSDRLTGGNYGYTF,TGTGCCAGCAGTGATCGACTAACAGGGGGGAACTATGGCTACACCTTC
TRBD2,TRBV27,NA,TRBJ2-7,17,CASSFRRTSGSFYEQYF,TGTGCCAGCAGTTTCCGCCGGACTAGCGGGAGTTTCTACGAGCAGTACTTC
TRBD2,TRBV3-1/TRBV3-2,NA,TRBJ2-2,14,CASSQVSGSGELFF,TGTGCCAGCAGCCAAGTAAGCGGGAGCGGGGAGCTGTTTTTT
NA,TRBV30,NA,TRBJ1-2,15,CACDHEGGQGYGYTF,TGTGCCTGCGACCACGAGGGGGGGCAGGGTTATGGCTACACCTTC
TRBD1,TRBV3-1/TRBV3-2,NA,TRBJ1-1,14,CASSFWTGNTEAFF,TGTGCCAGCAGCTTCTGGACAGGGAACACTGAAGCTTTCTTT
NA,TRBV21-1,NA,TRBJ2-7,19,CASSKAPLPWRLSSYEQYF,TGTGCCAGCAGCAAAGCGCCTTTGCCGTGGCGACTAAGCTCCTACGAGCAGTACTTC
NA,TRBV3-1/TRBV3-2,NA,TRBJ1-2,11,CASSLNYGYTF,TGTGCCAGCAGCCTAAACTATGGCTACACCTTC
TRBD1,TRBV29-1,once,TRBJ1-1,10,CSVGDSQAFF,TGCAGCGTTGGGGACAGTCAAGCTTTCTTT
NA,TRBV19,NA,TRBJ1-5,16,CASSAQGGGGGQPQHF,TGTGCCAGTAGTGCCCAGGGAGGGGGGGGCGGACAGCCCCAGCATTTT
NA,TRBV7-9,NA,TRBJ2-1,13,CASSFTGYPEQFF,TGTGCCAGCAGCTTCACAGGGTATCCGGAGCAGTTCTTC
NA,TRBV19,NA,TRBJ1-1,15,CASSITGRGNTEAFF,TGTGCCAGTAGTATCACCGGGCGGGGGAACACTGAAGCTTTCTTT
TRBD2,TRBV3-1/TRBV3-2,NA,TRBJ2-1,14,CASSQRRGSDEQFF,TGTGCCAGCAGCCAAAGGCGCGGGAGCGATGAGCAGTTCTTC
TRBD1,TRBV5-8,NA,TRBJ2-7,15,CASSSDDRGTYEQYF,TGTGCCAGCAGCTCTGACGACAGGGGCACCTACGAGCAGTACTTC
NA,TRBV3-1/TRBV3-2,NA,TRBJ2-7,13,CASSHPPSTEQYF,TGTGCCAGCAGCCACCCCCCATCTACCGAGCAGTACTTC
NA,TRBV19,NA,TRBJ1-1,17,CASSMGRRAVMNTEAFF,TGTGCCAGTAGTATGGGGAGGCGGGCAGTCATGAACACTGAAGCTTTCTTT
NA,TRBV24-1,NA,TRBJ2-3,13,CATSDRGTDTQYF,TGTGCCACCAGTGACAGGGGTACAGATACGCAGTATTTT
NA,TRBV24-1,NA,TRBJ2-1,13,CATNERSHNEQFF,TGTGCCACCAACGAGCGCTCGCACAATGAGCAGTTCTTC
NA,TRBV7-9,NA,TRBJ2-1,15,CASSLNRGWVGEQFF,TGTGCCAGCAGCCTCAATAGGGGCTGGGTGGGTGAGCAGTTCTTC
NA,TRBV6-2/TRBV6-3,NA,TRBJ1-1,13,CASSFPVNTEAFF,TGTGCCAGCAGTTTCCCAGTGAACACTGAAGCTTTCTTT
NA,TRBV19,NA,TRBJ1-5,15,CASSIWADSNQPQHF,TGTGCCAGTAGTATTTGGGCAGATAGCAATCAGCCCCAGCATTTT
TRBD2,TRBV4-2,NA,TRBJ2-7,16,CASSQDLAGGPYEQYF,TGTGCCAGCAGCCAAGACTTAGCGGGGGGCCCCTACGAGCAGTACTTC
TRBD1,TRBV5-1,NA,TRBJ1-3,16,CASSSRQGEAGNTIYF,TGCGCCAGCAGCTCTCGACAGGGGGAGGCCGGAAACACCATATATTTT